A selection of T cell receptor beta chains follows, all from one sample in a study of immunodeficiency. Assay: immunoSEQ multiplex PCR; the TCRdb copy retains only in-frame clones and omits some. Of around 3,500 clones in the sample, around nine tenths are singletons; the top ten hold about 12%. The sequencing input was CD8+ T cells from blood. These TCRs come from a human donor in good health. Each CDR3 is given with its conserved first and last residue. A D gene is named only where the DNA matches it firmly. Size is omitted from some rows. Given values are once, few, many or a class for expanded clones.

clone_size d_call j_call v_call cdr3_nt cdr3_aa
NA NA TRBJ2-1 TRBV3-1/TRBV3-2 TGTGCCAGCAGCCTACACACCGGACCGGGGGTCTTC CASSLHTGPGVF
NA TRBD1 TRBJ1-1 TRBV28 TGTGCCAGCAGTTTCTCCGGACAGGGGTACACTGAAGCTTTCTTT CASSFSGQGYTEAFF
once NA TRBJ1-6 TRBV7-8 TGTGCCAGCAGCTTAGAGTCTCGGGATTCCTATAATTCACCCCTCCACTTT CASSLESRDSYNSPLHF
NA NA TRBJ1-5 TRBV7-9 TGTGCCAGCAGCCCTTTGGGGAGTAGCAATCAGCCCCAGCATTTT CASSPLGSSNQPQHF
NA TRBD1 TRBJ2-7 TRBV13 TGTGCCAGCAGCTACCGGGACAGTACCTACGAGCAGTACTTC CASSYRDSTYEQYF
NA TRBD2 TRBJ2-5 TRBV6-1 TGTGCCAGCAGTGAACTCCTTCAACTAGCGGGATATAAAGAGACCCAGTACTTC CASSELLQLAGYKETQYF
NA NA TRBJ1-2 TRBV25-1 TGTGCCAGCAGTGACTTGGGTTCTGCCTATGGCTACACCTTC CASSDLGSAYGYTF
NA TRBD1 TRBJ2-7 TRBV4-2 TGTGCCAGCAGCCTCGGACAGGGCATAGACTACGAGCAGTACTTC CASSLGQGIDYEQYF
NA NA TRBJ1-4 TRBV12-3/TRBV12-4 TGTGCCAGCAGTTTTTCCGGGGAAAAACTGTTTTTT CASSFSGEKLFF
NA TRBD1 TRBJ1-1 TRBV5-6 TGTGCCAGCAGCACCGGGACAGGGGGAACTGAAGCTTTCTTT CASSTGTGGTEAFF
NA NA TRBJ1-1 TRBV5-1 TGCGCCAGCAGGGTGGACACTGAAGCTTTCTTT CASRVDTEAFF
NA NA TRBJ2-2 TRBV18 TGTGCCAGCTCACCCGTTGGCGGGCCCAACACCGGGGAGCTGTTTTTT CASSPVGGPNTGELFF
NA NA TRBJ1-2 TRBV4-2 TGTGCCAGCAGCCCACCATGGGGACAAAAGTCCTATGGCTACACCTTC CASSPPWGQKSYGYTF
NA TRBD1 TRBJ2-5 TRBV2 TGTGCCAGCAGTGAATTTGGAAGACAGGGGTTAATCGAGACCCAGTACTTC CASSEFGRQGLIETQYF
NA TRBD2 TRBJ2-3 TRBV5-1 TGCGCCAGCAGTCCGTCGGGACTACGCGTACACACAGATACGCAGTATTTT CASSPSGLRVHTDTQYF
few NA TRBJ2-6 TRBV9 TGTGCCAGCACAGGGGCCACCTCTGGGGCCAACGTCCTGACTTTC CASTGATSGANVLTF
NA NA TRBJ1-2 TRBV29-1 TGCAGCGTTGGTACGGGTTATGGCTACACCTTC CSVGTGYGYTF
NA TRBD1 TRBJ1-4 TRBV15 TGTGCCACCAGCAGAGATGGGACAGGGGATGAAAAACTGTTTTTT CATSRDGTGDEKLFF
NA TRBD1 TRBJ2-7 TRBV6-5 TGTGCCAGCACCCAGACAGGGTCTAGCTACGAGCAGTACTTC CASTQTGSSYEQYF
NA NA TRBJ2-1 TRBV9 TGTGCCAGCAGCCCCTCAGGAGGGCTGCTTGCGAATGAGCAGTTCTTC CASSPSGGLLANEQFF
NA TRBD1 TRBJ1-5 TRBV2 TGTGCCAGCAGTTTAAACAGGGGGTCTGGTCAGCCCCAGCATTTT CASSLNRGSGQPQHF
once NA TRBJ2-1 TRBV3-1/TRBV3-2 TGTGCCAGCAGCCTAGCGTTTCCCATTTCCATTCACAATGAGCAGTTCTTC CASSLAFPISIHNEQFF
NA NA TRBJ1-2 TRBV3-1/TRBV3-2 TGTGCCAGCAGCCAAGATCTGGCCGGCTATGGCTACACCTTC CASSQDLAGYGYTF
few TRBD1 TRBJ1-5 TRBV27 TGTGCCAGCAGTGCGCAGGGGGTGGGTCAGCCCCAGCATTTT CASSAQGVGQPQHF
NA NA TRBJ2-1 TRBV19 TGTGCCAGTAGTATTGGGCCGAGCTCCTACAATGAGCAGTTCTTC CASSIGPSSYNEQFF
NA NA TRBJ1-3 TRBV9 TGTGCCAGCAGCAACGGACAGTCTGGAAACACCATATATTTT CASSNGQSGNTIYF
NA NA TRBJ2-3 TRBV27 TGTGCCAGCAGTACCCTAGGGATGGACAGTCTTTTAGCAGATACGCAGTATTTT CASSTLGMDSLLADTQYF
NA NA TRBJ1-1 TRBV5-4 TGTGCCAGCAGCTCGGGGACATCTGGGAACACTGAAGCTTTCTTT CASSSGTSGNTEAFF
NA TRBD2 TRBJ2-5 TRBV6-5 TGTGCCAGCACCCTGACGGGGGGTGTGGAGACCCAGTACTTC CASTLTGGVETQYF
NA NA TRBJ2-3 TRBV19 TGTGCCAGTAGTATATCCGGTGGGCGTACGCAGTATTTT CASSISGGRTQYF
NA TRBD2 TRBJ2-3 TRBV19 TGTGCCAGTAGCGAGCGGGGGGGCACAGATACGCAGTATTTT CASSERGGTDTQYF
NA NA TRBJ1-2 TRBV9 TGTGCCAGCAGCGTAGCTACCCAGGGGAGGTACTATGGCTACACCTTC CASSVATQGRYYGYTF
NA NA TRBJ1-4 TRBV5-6 TGTGCCAGCAGCTTGATAGCAACTAATGAAAAACTGTTTTTT CASSLIATNEKLFF
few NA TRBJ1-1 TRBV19 TGTGCCAGTAGTCAGGGGTCCACTGAAGCTTTCTTT CASSQGSTEAFF